Detailed here is one T cell receptor (beta chain). The antigen it recognizes is unknown. One base away there is no much larger clone; base qualities are not given. This entry belongs to a study of T cells after yellow fever vaccination (dated by TCRdb to the late 2010s). The study in broad terms: The SMART-Seq v4 Ultra Low Input RNA kit was used to prepare libraries from fractions with low cell numbers. Bulk TCR alpha and beta repertoires were sequenced longitudinally to track T-cell clones before and after primary and booster YFV17D yellow fever vaccination. Two healthy male donors, one aged 18 to 30 and one aged 30 to 40 years, made up the cohort. Bulk PBMC replicates and cell subsets were isolated from blood drawn at multiple timepoints before and after both primary and secondary immunization. What the study reported, not specific to this receptor: The secondary T-cell response was weaker than the primary response but faster, peaking on day 5 instead of day 15. A small fraction of clonotypes appeared in both the CD4 and CD8 compartments, likely as a result of convergent recombination. Because the study included only two donors, the extent to which the findings can be generalized is limited. Because abundant contaminating clonotypes from the bulk population could be contained in FACS-sorted repertoires, computational filtering was required. Most clones expanded after primary vaccination were re-detected after the booster (around 96% of CD4 and 80% to 90% of CD8), suggesting broad memory maintenance.

The germline V gene sets CDR1 to KGHSY and CDR2 to FQNENV. The junction shows trimming of 4 bases on V and 5 bases on J, plus 14 bases between the germline ends. The cysteine opens and the phenylalanine closes a CDR3 of 15 amino acids. The read is trimmed to its CDR3 DNA, 45 bases read in frame from base 1. TCR cDNA was made using 5'RACE template switching, a step that added a universal primer site and unique molecular identifiers. cDNA synthesis was primed from both the TCR alpha and TCR beta constant segments. Library amplification used two PCR steps, and the second PCR step added sample barcodes and sequencing adapters. Libraries were sequenced on Illumina HiSeq 2500 (2x100 bp) or NovaSeq (2x150 bp). The source study handled its data this way. Demultiplexing of reads and collapsing into UMI consensus sequences were performed with MIGEC, and V(D)J alignment was carried out with MiXCR. Vaccine-responding clonotypes were identified with edgeR using replicate PBMC samples, with FDR below 0.01 and a log2 fold change above 5 up to day 15 being required. Each bulk clonotype was labeled CD4 or CD8 based on which sequenced repertoire, CD4 or CD8, contained the clonotype at higher abundance. TCRdb ran its own pipeline on the public reads, namely fastp trimming at Q25 and MiXCR clone calling, and kept in-frame beta chains. Every distinct CDR3 protein forms one entry, paired with its most common genes and DNA. TCRdb's processing, not the authors' own work, is the source of the V and J calls. The sample records under 600,000 distinct CDR3 sequences, just over 20% of which are singletons. 15% to 20% of the sample is held by the ten biggest clonotypes.

The treatment or condition label, as the study defines it: live attenuated yellow fever vaccine strain. At each blood-draw timepoint, two biological replicates of bulk PBMCs were collected. A standard Ficoll-Paque protocol was used to isolate PBMCs from peripheral blood. TriZol was used to extract RNA from bulk PBMCs, CD4 and CD8 fractions, and dextramer-positive and dextramer-negative fractions. Sequenced here: PBMCs, sampled approximately 20 days after the first yellow fever vaccination. This TCR was sampled from a man between 18 and 35 years old who received the YFV17D yellow fever vaccine. The rearranged chain carries TRBV16 and TRBJ1-4; the D gene is unclear. In nucleotide form, the sequence is TGTGCCAGCAGCCGCACCATCTACCCCAATGAAAAACTGTTTTTT. The resulting protein is CASSRTIYPNEKLFF.